One and the same sample provided the 21 T cell receptor beta chains below, sequenced in a study of regulatory T cells in long-lasting Graves disease. Researchers made TCR beta libraries by using iRepertoire HTBI primers and running Arm-PCR on CDR3 regions. TCRdb passed the multiplex PCR reads through MiXCR, listing each CDR3 protein once. The sample carries about 470,000 distinct CDR3 sequences, about 15% recorded once. Time point given: newly diagnosed GD, antithyroid drugs for less than 3 months. Preparation of the TCR library used RNA extracted from PBMCs. The sample was also reused in another study, on T cells in Graves' hyperthyroidism and ophthalmopathy.

This specimen consisted of peripheral blood mononuclear cells (PBMCs), obtained at new diagnosis, from a patient treated with antithyroid drugs. All receptors derive from a woman younger than 45 with Graves disease.

This clonotype showed up just a few times. With a much larger clone just one base away, this may be a read error. This chain links TRBV27 with TRBJ2-5; D possibly corresponds to TRBD1 (5 bases). The CDR3 has 14 amino acids. Germline CDR1 MNHEY, CDR2 SMNVEV (reference sequence). The CDR3 coding sequence is TGTGCCAGCAGTCCACGGACAATTCAAGAGACCCGGTACTTC. Protein product: CASSPRTIQETRYF.

In this sample, this clonotype turned up many times. A read error may produce the germline difference seen at one junction end. V usage is TRBV28 and J usage is TRBJ1-1; a possible D gene is TRBD1 (5 bases). CDR1 is MDHEN, CDR2 SYDVKM, per germline. There are 13 residues in the CDR3. As DNA, the CDR3 is TGCGCCAGCAGCTTGGGGGGGTATGGTGAAGCTTTCTTT. It codes for CASSLGGYGEAFF. The variable domain in full, with the rest retrieved from reference TRBV28 and TRBJ1-1, is DVKVTQSSRYLVKRTGEKVFLECVQDMDHENMFWYRQDPGLGLRLIYFSYDVKMKEKGDIPEGYSVSREKKERFSLILESASTNQTSMYLCASSLGGYGEAFFGQGTRLTVV.

The table lists this clonotype with many counts. The V gene is TRBV28, the J gene TRBJ2-1; the match to TRBD1 covers 11 bases. Germline V gene lookup returns CDR1 MDHEN and CDR2 SYDVKM. V trimming: 5 bases; J trimming: 0 bases; junction bases outside the gene matches: 9. The CDR3 extends over 18 amino acids. CDR3 residues: CASSPLTGTGGSYNEQFF. In DNA, the CDR3 is TGTGCCAGCAGTCCGCTGACTGGGACAGGGGGCTCCTACAATGAGCAGTTCTTC.

This clonotype was counted a few times. The chain carries TRBV20-1 and TRBJ2-3, with TRBD1 matching over 8 bases. The J segment lost 4 bases and the V segment lost 4 bases, leaving 16 bases of the junction unmatched. This CDR3 spans 17 amino acids. The germline gives CDR1 DFQATT, CDR2 SNEGSKA (reference sequence). This chain's CDR3 is CSATLNPDRGGADTQYF. The CDR3 nucleotides read TGCAGTGCTACTCTTAACCCAGACAGGGGTGGTGCAGATACGCAGTATTTT.

This clonotype has ten or more counts. The chain recombines TRBV29-1 with TRBJ1-1; D is uncertain. V gave up 5 bases and J gave up 0 bases, with 10 bases separating them. The CDR3 is 13 amino acids. Germline V gives CDR1 SQVTM, CDR2 ANQGSEA. In DNA, the CDR3 is TGCAGCGTTACCGAGGGCCTGAACACTGAAGCTTTCTTT. Translation: CSVTEGLNTEAFF.

The sample holds many counts of this clonotype. The V call is TRBV20-1, the J call TRBJ2-1; 10 bases are a match to TRBD2. CDR1 is DFQATT and CDR2 is SNEGSKA in the germline V gene (reference sequence). The CDR3 is 13 amino acids. V lost 3 bases, J lost 7 bases, and 3 bases stayed unmatched. CDR3 amino acids: CSARGTSENEQFF. The CDR3 bases are TGCAGTGCTAGGGGGACTAGCGAGAATGAGCAGTTCTTC.

At least ten counts were recorded for this clonotype. The chain couples TRBV11-3 to TRBJ2-1; D might be TRBD1 (6 bases). This CDR3 comprises 13 residues. Trimming cost V 5 bases and J 5 bases, with 10 bases left between them. The germline gives CDR1 SGHNT, CDR2 YENEEA. CDR3 loop: CASSQQGDNEQFF. CDR3 DNA: TGTGCCAGCAGCCAACAGGGTGACAATGAGCAGTTCTTC.

This clonotype was seen at least ten times. The V call is TRBV2, the J call TRBJ2-1, with no clear D. This CDR3 has 13 amino acids. Germline CDR1 reads SNHLY; CDR2 reads FYNNEI. V lost 0 bases to trimming and J lost 5 bases, with 5 bases between them. The CDR3 reads CASSEARHNEQFF. CDR3 DNA sequence: TGTGCCAGCAGTGAAGCAAGGCACAATGAGCAGTTCTTC. Full variable domain (remainder filled in from reference TRBV2 and TRBJ2-1): EPEVTQTPSHQVTQMGQEVILRCVPISNHLYFYWYRQILGQKVEFLVSFYNNEISEKSEIFDDQFSVERPDGSNFTLKIRSTKLEDSAMYFCASSEARHNEQFFGPGTRLTVL.

This chain connects TRBV29-1 to TRBJ2-5; no definite D call. The CDR3 is 14 amino acids. In germline, CDR1 is SQVTM, CDR2 ANQGSEA. V dropped 2 bases and J dropped 0 bases, with 10 bases sitting between them. DNA for the CDR3: TGCAGCGTTGAACTCCCAAATCACCAAGAGACCCAGTACTTC. Translation gives CSVELPNHQETQYF.

This clonotype has more than one count but fewer than ten. The chain combines TRBV7-6 with TRBJ2-2, with D perhaps being TRBD1 or TRBD2 (6 bases each). CDR1 and CDR2 (germline): SGHVS, FNYEAQ. V was shortened by 0 bases and J by 5 bases, with 16 bases between the two germline ends. This CDR3 is 17 amino acids long. In DNA, the CDR3 is TGTGCCAGCAGCTTAGCGAGGGGGACTCCTCCGACCGGGGAGCTGTTTTTT. It encodes CASSLARGTPPTGELFF.

This clonotype was counted ten times or more. The J gene is TRBJ2-3, the V gene TRBV7-9, with 7 nucleotides matching TRBD1. This CDR3 spans 15 amino acids. The J segment lost 1 base and the V segment lost 6 bases, leaving 7 bases of the junction unmatched. CDR1 SEHNR and CDR2 FQNEAQ come from the germline V gene (reference sequence). CDR3 sequence: CASSLYGTGTDTQYF. The CDR3 DNA reads as TGTGCCAGCAGTCTTTATGGGACAGGCACAGATACGCAGTATTTT.

Of note for this clonotype: A far larger clone is a single base away, which makes a read error likely. This sequence joins TRBV2 and TRBJ2-7, with TRBD2 identical over 14 bases. The junction had 16 bases not matched to a gene; V was cut back by 5 bases and J by 7 bases. The CDR3 has 18 residues. The V gene's germline CDR1 is SNHLY and CDR2 FYNNEI. DNA for the CDR3: TGTGCCAGCAGTAAGGGACTAGCGGGAGTGGTCGGTTACAATGAGCAGTACTTC. Its translation is CASSKGLAGVVGYNEQYF.

The chain recombines TRBV19 with TRBJ2-7; perhaps D is TRBD1 or TRBD2 (5 bases each). CDR3 length: 14 amino acids. Germline loops: CDR1 LNHDA, CDR2 SQIVND (reference sequence). V dropped 3 bases and J dropped 4 bases, with 13 bases sitting between them. The CDR3 nucleotides read TGTGCCAGTAGTATCCGTCCGGGGCGTTACGAGCAGTACTTC. Protein: CASSIRPGRYEQYF.

Remarks on this clonotype: Given a much more abundant clone one base away, this may be a read error. This sequence joins TRBV25-1 and TRBJ1-1; a possible D gene is TRBD1 (5 bases). This CDR3 spans 16 amino acids. Germline V gives CDR1 MGHDK, CDR2 SYGVNS. The CDR3 DNA is TGTACCAGCAGTGAATGGGGCAGGGTAGCAGTTGCTGAAGCTTTCTTT. This gives the protein CTSSEWGRVAVAEAFF.

There are a few counts of this clonotype. This rearrangement joins TRBV12-3 or TRBV12-4 to TRBJ2-3; perhaps TRBD2 as D (6 bases). V was shortened by 6 bases and J by 5 bases, with 9 bases between the two germline ends. The CDR3 has 12 residues. The CDR3: CASRKAGDTQYF. The DNA of the CDR3 is TGTGCCAGCAGAAAAGCGGGAGATACGCAGTATTTT.

This clonotype was seen repeatedly, ten times or more. The chain joins TRBV12-3 or TRBV12-4 to TRBJ2-4; 7 bases are a match to TRBD2. The CDR3 is 15 amino acids. The trim removed 5 bases at V and 0 bases at J, leaving 4 bases unmatched. The CDR3 sequence: CASSEGGLAKNIQYF. The CDR3 nucleotides are TGTGCCAGCAGTGAGGGAGGGCTAGCCAAAAACATTCAGTACTTC.

There are many counts of this clonotype. The genes are TRBV30 and TRBJ1-5, with a possible D match to TRBD1 (5 bases). This CDR3 comprises 13 residues. CDR1 and CDR2 from the germline V gene are GTSNPN and SVGIG (reference sequence). V was clipped by 5 bases and J by 3 bases, with 11 bases between them. CDR3 coding DNA: TGTGCCTGGGGACCAGGGTCCAATCAGCCCCAGCATTTT. It codes for CAWGPGSNQPQHF.

V usage is TRBV24-1 and J usage is TRBJ1-2, with D perhaps matching TRBD1 (6 bases). V lost 8 bases to trimming and J lost 6 bases, with 15 bases between them. The CDR3 is 13 amino acids. The germline V gene encodes CDR1 KGHDR and CDR2 SFDVKD. CDR3 in amino acids: CATNHLDSDGYTF. CDR3 in DNA: TGTGCCACCAACCACTTGGACAGCGATGGCTACACCTTC.

J is TRBJ2-1 and V is TRBV19; D is perhaps TRBD2 (5 bases). V shed 4 bases and J shed 13 bases, with 17 bases lying between them. Per germline, CDR1 LNHDA and CDR2 SQIVND (reference sequence). The CDR3 covers 13 residues. In DNA, the CDR3 is TGTGCCAGTAGTAAATCTAGCTTGGAGACCCAGTTCTTC. It codes for CASSKSSLETQFF.

This clonotype has a count of ten or more. As DNA, the CDR3 is TGTGCCAGCAGCTTAATGGGCAGGGGGACCTACGAGCAGTACTTC. Its translation is CASSLMGRGTYEQYF. This sequence joins TRBV7-8 and TRBJ2-7; TRBD1 matches 7 bases. Germline CDR1 SGHVS, CDR2 FQNEAQ. The CDR3 extends over 15 amino acids. With V trimmed by 2 bases and J by 2 bases, 6 bases remained unmatched.

This clonotype came up many times. The gene calls are TRBV28 and TRBJ1-3, with TRBD1 matching 7 bases. CDR3 length: 14 residues. After removal of 5 bases from V and 3 bases from J, the junction contained 4 bases not matched to a gene. The germline V gene encodes CDR1 MDHEN and CDR2 SYDVKM. The CDR3 is CASSPGTVGNTIYF. In nucleotides, the CDR3 is TGTGCCAGCAGTCCGGGGACAGTTGGAAACACCATATATTTT.